Listed below are T cell receptor beta chains from one sample, sequenced in a study of T-cell reconstitution after alpha-beta-depleted transplantation in children. One entry per CDR3 protein, called by TCRdb with MiXCR from the PCR reads. The data contain about 370,000 distinct CDR3 sequences, around 20% of them singletons. Sequences were derived from PBMCs from the stem cell graft donor, sampled from the stem cell graft. The receptors originated from a human donor who donated a stem cell graft to a child with acute myeloid leukemia. The CDR3 runs from the conserved cysteine through the conserved F or W. The D gene is left open where the match is weak. Not all rows give a size; the values are once, few, many and, for expanded clones, a class.

v_gene	abundance	j_gene	d_gene	CDR3nt	CDR3aa
TRBV28	few	TRBJ2-3	TRBD1	TGTGCCAGCAGGAAACAGGGGTCCGCCACAGATACGCAGTATTTT	CASRKQGSATDTQYF
TRBV9	few	TRBJ2-1	NA	TGTGCCAGCAGCCCACAACCGGGACGAATCAATGAGCAGTTCTTC	CASSPQPGRINEQFF
TRBV15	NA	TRBJ2-1	NA	TGTGCCACCAGCCGGGACTCCCTAAGTGCCAATGAGCAGTTCTTC	CATSRDSLSANEQFF
TRBV29-1	many	TRBJ2-3	NA	TGCAGCGTGGCAGCCGGCACAGATACGCAGTATTTT	CSVAAGTDTQYF
TRBV28	NA	TRBJ2-6	NA	TGTGCCAGTACCTACAGTCATACCTACTCTGGGGCCAACGTCCTGACTTTC	CASTYSHTYSGANVLTF
TRBV7-8	few	TRBJ2-3	TRBD2	TGTGCCAGCAGCTTAGAGCGGGAGGGCACAGATACGCAGTATTTT	CASSLEREGTDTQYF
TRBV28	NA	TRBJ2-1	TRBD2	TGTGCCAGCAGTTTACCTAGCGGGAGCCTGGATGAGCAGTTCTTC	CASSLPSGSLDEQFF
TRBV20-1	NA	TRBJ2-5	NA	TGCAGTGCTAGCAGGACAACCCAAGAGACCCAGTACTTC	CSASRTTQETQYF
TRBV12-3/TRBV12-4	NA	TRBJ2-7	NA	TGTGCCAGCAGTATTAACACCGAGCAGTACTTC	CASSINTEQYF
TRBV13	few	TRBJ2-7	NA	TGTGCCAGCAGCGCAGGGAATTACGAGCAGTACTTC	CASSAGNYEQYF
TRBV12-3/TRBV12-4	NA	TRBJ1-3	NA	TGTGCCAGCAGTTTAACAGCTAGTGGAAACACCATATATTTT	CASSLTASGNTIYF
TRBV12-3/TRBV12-4	NA	TRBJ1-2	TRBD1	TGTGCCAGCAGTTGGGACAGGGGGCAGGTGAACTATGGCTACACCTTC	CASSWDRGQVNYGYTF
TRBV20-1	many	TRBJ2-2	NA	TGCAGTGCTAGACTAGATAACGGGGAGCTGTTTTTT	CSARLDNGELFF
TRBV7-2	few	TRBJ2-1	NA	TGTGCCAGCAGCTTAGGGGGTTTTCTGGCGGGCTTTGAGCAGTTCTTC	CASSLGGFLAGFEQFF
TRBV7-8	NA	TRBJ1-2	NA	TGTGCCAGCAGCTTAACCGGGACGGAAGGCTATGGCTACACCTTC	CASSLTGTEGYGYTF
TRBV12-3/TRBV12-4	once	TRBJ2-2	NA	TGTGCCAGCAGTATAGGTCCCAGGAGGACCGGGGAGCTGTTTTTT	CASSIGPRRTGELFF
TRBV15	NA	TRBJ1-1	NA	TGTGCCACCAGCAAGAGAGGGGGGATGAACACTGAAGCTTTCTTT	CATSKRGGMNTEAFF
TRBV5-1	NA	TRBJ2-5	NA	TGCGCCAGCAGCTTAGGAACTGACTACCGGGGGGAGACCCAGTACTTC	CASSLGTDYRGETQYF
TRBV27	many	TRBJ1-6	NA	TGTGCCAGCAGTCCGCTCGGGGACTATAATTCACCCCTCCACTTT	CASSPLGDYNSPLHF
TRBV4-2	NA	TRBJ2-2	NA	TGTGCCAGCAGCCAAGCGGGTCGTAGGTCCGGGGAGCTGTTTTTT	CASSQAGRRSGELFF
TRBV12-3/TRBV12-4	many	TRBJ1-6	TRBD1	TGTGCCAGCAGCCAGACAGGGACTAATTCACCCCTCCACTTT	CASSQTGTNSPLHF
TRBV4-3	few	TRBJ2-1	NA	TGCGCCAGCAGCCAAGATTTCGCTGGGGGATCCTACAATGAGCAGTTCTTC	CASSQDFAGGSYNEQFF
TRBV12-3/TRBV12-4	few	TRBJ1-1	NA	TGTGCCAGCGGGGAATCCCTCCTCGTAGCTTTCTTT	CASGESLLVAFF
TRBV28	NA	TRBJ2-1	NA	TGTGCCAGCAGCCACACACCGGGAGAATACAATGAGCAGTTCTTC	CASSHTPGEYNEQFF
TRBV24-1	few	TRBJ2-1	TRBD1	TGTGCCACCAGTGATTCCTTTGTGGGACAGGGCTACAATGAGCAGTTCTTC	CATSDSFVGQGYNEQFF
TRBV20-1	NA	TRBJ2-7	TRBD2	TGCAGTGCTGGAGCGGGGGCTAACTCCTACGAGCAGTACTTC	CSAGAGANSYEQYF
TRBV20-1	NA	TRBJ2-6	NA	TGCAGTGCTGGGGACGGCCCGGGACATTCTGGGGCCAACGTCCTGACTTTC	CSAGDGPGHSGANVLTF
TRBV7-9	few	TRBJ2-7	TRBD2	TGTGCCAGCAGCCCCTCAGCGGGAGAGACCTACGAGCAGTACTTC	CASSPSAGETYEQYF